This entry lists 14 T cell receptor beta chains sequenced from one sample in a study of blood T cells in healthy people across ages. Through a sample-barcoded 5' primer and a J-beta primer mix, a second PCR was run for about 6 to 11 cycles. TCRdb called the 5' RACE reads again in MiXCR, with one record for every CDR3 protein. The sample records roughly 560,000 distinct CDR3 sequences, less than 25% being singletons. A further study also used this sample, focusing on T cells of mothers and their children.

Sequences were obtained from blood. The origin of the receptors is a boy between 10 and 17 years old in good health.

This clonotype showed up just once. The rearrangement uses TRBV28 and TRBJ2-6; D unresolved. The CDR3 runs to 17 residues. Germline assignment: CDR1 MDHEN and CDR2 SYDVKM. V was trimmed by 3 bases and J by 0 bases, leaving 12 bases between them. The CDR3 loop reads CASSFYSLHSGANVLTF. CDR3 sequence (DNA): TGTGCCAGCAGTTTTTACAGTCTCCACTCTGGGGCCAACGTCCTGACTTTC. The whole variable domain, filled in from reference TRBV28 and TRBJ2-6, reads DVKVTQSSRYLVKRTGEKVFLECVQDMDHENMFWYRQDPGLGLRLIYFSYDVKMKEKGDIPEGYSVSREKKERFSLILESASTNQTSMYLCASSFYSLHSGANVLTFGAGSRLTVL.

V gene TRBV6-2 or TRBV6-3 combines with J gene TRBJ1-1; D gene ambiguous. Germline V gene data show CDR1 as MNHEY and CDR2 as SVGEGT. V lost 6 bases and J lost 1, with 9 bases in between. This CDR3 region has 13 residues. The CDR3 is CASRSERNTEAFF. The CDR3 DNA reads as TGTGCCAGCAGGTCGGAGCGGAACACTGAAGCTTTCTTT.

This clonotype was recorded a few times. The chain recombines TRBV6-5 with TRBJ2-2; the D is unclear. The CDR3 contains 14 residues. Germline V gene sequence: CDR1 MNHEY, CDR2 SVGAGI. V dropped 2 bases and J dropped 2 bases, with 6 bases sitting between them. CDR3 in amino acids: CASSYQANTGELFF. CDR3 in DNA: TGTGCCAGCAGTTACCAGGCTAACACCGGGGAGCTGTTTTTT.

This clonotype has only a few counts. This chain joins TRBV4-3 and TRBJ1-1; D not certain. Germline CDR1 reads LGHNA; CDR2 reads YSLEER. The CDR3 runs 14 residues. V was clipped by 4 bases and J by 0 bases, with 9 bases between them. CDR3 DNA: TGCGCCAGCAGCCCGCGGGTTGTGAACACTGAAGCTTTCTTT. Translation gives CASSPRVVNTEAFF.

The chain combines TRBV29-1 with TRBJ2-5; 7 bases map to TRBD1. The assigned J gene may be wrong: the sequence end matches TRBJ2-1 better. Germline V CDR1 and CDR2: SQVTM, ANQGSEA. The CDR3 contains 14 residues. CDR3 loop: CSVDEGAKYNEQFF. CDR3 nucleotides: TGCAGCGTTGACGAGGGGGCAAAATACAATGAGCAGTTCTTC.

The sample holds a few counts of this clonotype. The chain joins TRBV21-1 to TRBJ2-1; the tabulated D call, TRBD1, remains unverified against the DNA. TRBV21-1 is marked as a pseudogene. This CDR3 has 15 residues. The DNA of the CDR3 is TGTGCCAGCAGCCAGGGACACGCGAACGGAAATGAGCAGTTCTTC. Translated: CASSQGHANGNEQFF.

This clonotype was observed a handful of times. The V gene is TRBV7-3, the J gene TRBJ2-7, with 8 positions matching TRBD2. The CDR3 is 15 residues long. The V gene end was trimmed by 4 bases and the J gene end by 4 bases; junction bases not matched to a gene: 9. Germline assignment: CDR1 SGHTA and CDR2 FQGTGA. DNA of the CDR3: TGTGCCAGCAGCTCCGCTAGCGGGTCTGTTTACGAGCAGTACTTC. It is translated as CASSSASGSVYEQYF.

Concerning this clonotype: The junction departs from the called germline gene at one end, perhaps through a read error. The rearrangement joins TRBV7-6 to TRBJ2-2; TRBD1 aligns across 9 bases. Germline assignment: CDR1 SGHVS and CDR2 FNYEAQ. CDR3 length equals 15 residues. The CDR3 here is CAGRAGTGTNGELFF. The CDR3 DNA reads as TGTGCCGGCAGAGCCGGGACAGGGACCAACGGGGAGCTGTTTTTT. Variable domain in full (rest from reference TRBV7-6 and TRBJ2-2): GAGVSQSPRYKVTKRGQDVALRCDPISGHVSLYWYRQALGQGPEFLTYFNYEAQQDKSGLPNDRFSAERPEGSISTLTIQRTEQRDSAMYRCAGRAGTGTNGELFFGEGSRLTVL.

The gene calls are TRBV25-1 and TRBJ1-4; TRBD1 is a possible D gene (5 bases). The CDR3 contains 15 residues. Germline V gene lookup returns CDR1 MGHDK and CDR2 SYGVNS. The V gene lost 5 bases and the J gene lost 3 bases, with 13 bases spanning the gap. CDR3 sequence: CASSSGTSANEKLFF. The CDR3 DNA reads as TGTGCCAGCAGTAGCGGGACTTCGGCTAATGAAAAACTGTTTTTT.

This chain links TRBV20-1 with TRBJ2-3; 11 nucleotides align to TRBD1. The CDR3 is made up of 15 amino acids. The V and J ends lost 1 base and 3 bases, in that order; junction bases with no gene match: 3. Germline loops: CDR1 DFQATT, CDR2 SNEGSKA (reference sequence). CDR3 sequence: CSARGDRGLTDTQYF. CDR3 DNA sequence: TGCAGTGCTAGAGGGGACAGGGGGTTGACAGATACGCAGTATTTT.

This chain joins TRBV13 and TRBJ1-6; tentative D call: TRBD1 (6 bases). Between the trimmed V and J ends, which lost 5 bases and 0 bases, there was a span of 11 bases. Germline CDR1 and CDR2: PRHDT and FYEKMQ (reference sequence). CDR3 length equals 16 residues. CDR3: CASSRTGSSYNSPLHF. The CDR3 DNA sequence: TGTGCCAGCAGCCGCACAGGGAGCTCCTATAATTCACCCCTCCACTTT.

In DNA form, the CDR3 reads TGTGCCAGCAAACAGGGTGGGCAGCCCCAGCATTTT. Translation gives CASKQGGQPQHF. The genes are TRBV6-2 or TRBV6-3 and TRBJ1-5; TRBD1 is a possible D gene (6 bases). CDR3 length: 12 amino acids. From germline, CDR1 is MNHEY and CDR2 SVGEGT. The V end lost 7 bases, the J end lost 7 bases, and 11 bases lay between the germline ends.

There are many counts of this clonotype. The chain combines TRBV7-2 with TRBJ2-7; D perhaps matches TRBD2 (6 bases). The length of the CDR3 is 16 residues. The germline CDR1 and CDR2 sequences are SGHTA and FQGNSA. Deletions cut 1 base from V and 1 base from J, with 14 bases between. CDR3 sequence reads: CASSLVAGQGSYEQYF. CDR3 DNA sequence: TGTGCCAGCAGCTTAGTTGCGGGGCAGGGTTCCTACGAGCAGTACTTC.

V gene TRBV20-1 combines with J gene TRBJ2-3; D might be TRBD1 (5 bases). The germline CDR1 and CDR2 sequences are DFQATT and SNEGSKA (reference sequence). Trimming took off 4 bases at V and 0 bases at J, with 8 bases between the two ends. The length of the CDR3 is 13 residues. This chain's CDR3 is CSATRDSTDTQYF. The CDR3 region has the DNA TGCAGTGCTACCAGGGATAGCACAGATACGCAGTATTTT.